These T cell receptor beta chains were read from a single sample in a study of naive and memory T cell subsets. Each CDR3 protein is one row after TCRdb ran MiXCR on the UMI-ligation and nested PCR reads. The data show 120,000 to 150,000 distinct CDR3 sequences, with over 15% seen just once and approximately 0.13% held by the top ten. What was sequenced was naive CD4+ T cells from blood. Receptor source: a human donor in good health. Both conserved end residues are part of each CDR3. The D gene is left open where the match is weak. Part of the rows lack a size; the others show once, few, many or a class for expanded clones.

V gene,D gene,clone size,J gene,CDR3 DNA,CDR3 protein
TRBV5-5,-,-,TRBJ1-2,TGTGCCAGCAGCCGGTACAGGGACGGCTATGGCTACACCTTC,CASSRYRDGYGYTF
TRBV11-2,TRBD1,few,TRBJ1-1,TGTGCCAGCAGCTTTAGACAGGGATCTTCTGAAGCTTTCTTT,CASSFRQGSSEAFF
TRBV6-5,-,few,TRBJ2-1,TGTGCCAGCAGTTCGCAGGGAGGTGAGCAGTTCTTC,CASSSQGGEQFF
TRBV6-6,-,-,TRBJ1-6,TGTGCCAGCAGGTCTAGCTCCTATAATTCACCCCTCCACTTT,CASRSSSYNSPLHF
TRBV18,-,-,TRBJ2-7,TGTGCCAGCTCACCCCTCGGGGGAGAGCAGTACTTC,CASSPLGGEQYF
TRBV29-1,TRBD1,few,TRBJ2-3,TGCAGCGTCCCAGGGGGCGGGACAGATACGCAGTATTTT,CSVPGGGTDTQYF
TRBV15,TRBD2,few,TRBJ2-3,TGTGCCACCAGCAGAGATAAACTAGCGGTCACAGATACGCAGTATTTT,CATSRDKLAVTDTQYF
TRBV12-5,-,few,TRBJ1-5,TGTGCTAGTGGTTTGGATGGGTATGGGACAAGTCTACGCCATCAGCCCCAGCATTTT,CASGLDGYGTSLRHQPQHF
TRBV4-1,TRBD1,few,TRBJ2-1,TGCGCCAGCAAGCGGACAGGGGGTCGAAATGAGCAGTTCTTC,CASKRTGGRNEQFF
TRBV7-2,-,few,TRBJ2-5,TGTGCCAGCAGCTCCCCCTCCGGTGAGACCCAGTACTTC,CASSSPSGETQYF
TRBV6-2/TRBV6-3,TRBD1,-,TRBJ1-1,TGTGCCAGCACCCCGGACAGGGCACCATCCATGAACACTGAAGCTTTCTTT,CASTPDRAPSMNTEAFF
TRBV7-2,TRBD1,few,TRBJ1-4,TGTGCCAGCAGCTTAGTGGGACAGGGGACTGTTAATGAAAAACTGTTTTTT,CASSLVGQGTVNEKLFF
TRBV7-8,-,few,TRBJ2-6,TGTGCCAGCAGCACGAGACAGGCCTCTGGGGCCAACGTCCTGACTTTC,CASSTRQASGANVLTF
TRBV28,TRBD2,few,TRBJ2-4,TGTGCCAGCAGTTCGACAGGACTAGCGGAAAGGTACATTCAGTACTTC,CASSSTGLAERYIQYF
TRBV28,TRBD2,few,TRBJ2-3,TGTGCCAGCAGTTTATACCCGGGACTAGCGGGGGGCACAGATACGCAGTATTTT,CASSLYPGLAGGTDTQYF
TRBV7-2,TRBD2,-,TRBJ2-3,TGTGCCAGCAGCTATTCCGGGAGGGCCGCAGATACGCAGTATTTT,CASSYSGRAADTQYF
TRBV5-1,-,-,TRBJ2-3,TGCGCCAGCAGCTTCGGGACAACTGACGATACGCAGTATTTT,CASSFGTTDDTQYF
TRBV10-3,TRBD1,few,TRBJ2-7,TGTGCCATCAGCCCCGGGACAGGGTCCGTTGGCGAGCAGTACTTC,CAISPGTGSVGEQYF
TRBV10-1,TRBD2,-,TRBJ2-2,TGCGCCAGCAGTGAGAGACTAGCGGGATCCACCGGGGAGCTGTTTTTT,CASSERLAGSTGELFF
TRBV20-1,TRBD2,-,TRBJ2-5,TGCAGTGCTAGAAGCACTAGCGGGAGTGGAGAGACCCAGTACTTC,CSARSTSGSGETQYF
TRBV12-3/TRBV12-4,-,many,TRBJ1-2,TGTGCCAGCAGTTTACAGGAATCATCAGTCTACACCTTC,CASSLQESSVYTF
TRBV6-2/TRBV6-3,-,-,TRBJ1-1,TGTGCCAGCAAGACGGTCGAGGGGTTCAGCACTCGTGGGAGCACTGAAGCTTTCTTT,CASKTVEGFSTRGSTEAFF
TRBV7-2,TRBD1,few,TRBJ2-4,TGTGCCAGCAGCTCAACCCACAGGGGGAGGAACATTCAGTACTTC,CASSSTHRGRNIQYF
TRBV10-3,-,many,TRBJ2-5,TGTGCCATGAGGCCCGGGGCCGGGGGAGAGACCCAGTACTTC,CAMRPGAGGETQYF